This section outlines one T cell receptor (beta chain) sequence together with its context. This sample is part of a study of low-dose radiotherapy and immunotherapy resistance in tumors. Trimming took off 5 bases at V and 3 bases at J, with 14 bases between the two ends. CDR3 size: 14 residues. TRAV and TRBV primers primed cDNA for both TCRalpha and TCRbeta. TCR amplification used around 20 PCR cycles, a constant-region primer and a V-primer adapter. TCRdb called the reads again in MiXCR, with one record for every CDR3 protein. The data show around 9,800 distinct CDR3 sequences, with approximately 81% seen just once and more than 1.4% held by the top ten.

The clonotype was recovered from a human donor with advanced metastatic prostate, ovarian, gallbladder or colorectal cancer (not recorded which). This table probably holds off-target reads from a library built for another chain. The V call is TRBV12-3 or TRBV12-4, the J call TRBJ2-7, with D perhaps TRBD1 (6 bases). Here the CDR3 DNA reads TGTGCCAGCAGTACAGGGTCTTCTATCTACGAGCAGTACTTC. This codes for CASSTGSSIYEQYF.